A few counts support the clone carrying this TCR beta chain. Its antigen is still unknown. Trimming removed 4 bases from V and 3 bases from J; junction bases left unmatched: 4. CDR1 SGDLS and CDR2 YYNGEE come from the germline V gene. The CDR3 contains 16 residues. TCRdb ran MiXCR on the PCR reads and lists one entry per CDR3 protein. The top ten clones hold about 0.8% of a sample with about 500,000 distinct CDR3 sequences, 20% to 25% of them seen once. The source of the sample is a study of molecular identifiers for immune sequencing clone quantification. Study-wide results and limits: Should identical TCR molecules share a barcode, the sizes of highly expanded clones could be underestimated. Naive cells had under 1% of molecules in clones above 20 RNA copies, effectors over 98%.

Based on a CD8+CD4-CCR7+CD45RA+ profile, naive CD8 T cells were sorted. The chain carries TRBV9 and TRBJ2-3; TRBD2 matches at 14 bases. Material for sequencing was naive CD8+ T cells from blood, with Jurkat cell RNA spiked in. Subset denoted: FACS-sorted CD8+CD4-CCR7+CD45RA+ naive T cells. The sequence was obtained from a human donor in good health. Some libraries in this study had Jurkat cell RNA spiked in. This chain's CDR3 is CASSQGLAGVTDTQYF. The CDR3 DNA reads as TGTGCCAGCAGCCAGGGACTAGCGGGAGTAACAGATACGCAGTATTTT.